The 20 T cell receptor beta chains listed next were all sequenced from one sample in a study of Tregs in tolerant kidney transplant recipients. Assay: immunoSEQ multiplex PCR; the TCRdb copy retains only in-frame clones and omits some. The record lists fewer than 40,000 clones, of which the ten most abundant hold about 8.1%. This specimen consisted of CD8+ T cells from blood, obtained before the transplant. The receptors were gathered from a human donor who received a combined kidney and bone marrow transplant.

For this clone: The CDR3 end lies 3 residues beyond the end of the read and is filled in from the germline J gene. The rearrangement uses TRBV7-6 and TRBJ2-2, with 11 bases that match TRBD2. Germline CDR1 reads SGHVS; CDR2 reads FNYEAQ. The CDR3 has 18 residues. With V trimmed by 0 bases and J by 0 bases, 3 bases remained unmatched. The CDR3 spells CASSLALAGEPNTGELFF. The part of the CDR3 DNA that was read is TGTGCCAGCAGCTTAGCACTAGCGGGGGAACCGAACACCGGGGAG.

Concerning this clone: The sequenced fragment ends 3 residues before the CDR3 boundary, so the rest is inferred from the germline J gene. The chain is built from TRBV2 and TRBJ2-1, with 9 bases lining up with TRBD2. Per germline, CDR1 SNHLY and CDR2 FYNNEI. The CDR3 consists of 15 residues. V trimming: 7 bases; J trimming: 8 bases; junction bases outside the gene matches: 12. The CDR3 DNA, read in part, is TGTGCCAGCAAAGCGACTAGCGGCCAGCCGCATGAG. The encoded protein is CASKATSGQPHE. The whole CDR3 sequence reads CASKATSGQPHEQFF.

This clone counts as medium-sized (0.01 to 0.1%) by frequency. The read ends 3 residues before the CDR3 terminus; that terminus is restored from the germline J gene. The chain joins TRBV4-2 to TRBJ1-1, with a possible D match to TRBD1 (6 bases). V lost 4 bases and J 6 bases, leaving 33 bases between the germline ends. The CDR3 covers 20 residues. Germline V gene sequence: CDR1 LGHNA, CDR2 YNFKEQ. The CDR3 region is CASSPTMIAFGTGTSPEAFF. Incomplete CDR3 DNA: TGTGCCAGCAGCCCAACTATGATCGCCTTTGGTACAGGGACTAGCCCTGAA.

A note on this clone: The read gets to within 3 residues of the CDR3 end, and the germline J gene fills in the rest. The V and J genes are TRBV5-1 and TRBJ1-1, with D hard to call. V lost 0 bases and J 1 base, leaving 7 bases between the germline ends. In germline, CDR1 is SGHRS, CDR2 YFSETQ. This CDR3 has 14 amino acids. The DNA read from the CDR3 is TGCGCCAGCAGCTTGGGGGCCGGGAACACTGAA. Its protein product is CASSLGAGNTE. The complete CDR3 sequence is CASSLGAGNTEAFF.

In the case of this clone: The sequence runs out 3 residues before the end of the CDR3; the remainder is reconstructed from the germline J gene. The V gene is TRBV18, the J gene TRBJ1-1; 9 bases are a match to TRBD1. Per germline, CDR1 KGHSH and CDR2 LQKENI. This CDR3 region has 14 residues. The CDR3: CASSPSGQGDGAFF. CDR3 DNA (partial): TGTGCCAGCTCACCTTCGGGACAGGGAGACGGG.

Details on this clone: The missing CDR3 end, 3 residues past where the read stops, is filled in from the germline J gene. The rearrangement links TRBV7-9 to TRBJ2-7, with D uncertain. V dropped 6 bases and J dropped 2 bases, with 11 bases sitting between them. Germline lookup yields CDR1 SEHNR and CDR2 FQNEAQ (reference sequence). CDR3 length: 13 residues. The CDR3 protein is CASSTPRAYEQYF. The CDR3 DNA, read in part, is TGTGCCAGCAGTACCCCCAGAGCCTACGAG.

To note about this clone: The CDR3 goes on 3 residues after the read ends, and that part is filled in from the germline J gene. This chain joins TRBV28 and TRBJ1-4, with 7 positions matching TRBD1. The CDR3 loop spans 16 amino acids. Germline V gene sequence: CDR1 MDHEN, CDR2 SYDVKM. J gave up 0 bases and V 3 bases, and 4 bases lay outside the gene matches. The sequenced CDR3 bases are TGTGCCAGCAGTTTCCCCGGACAGGCAACTAATGAAAAA. Its translation is CASSFPGQATNEK. The complete CDR3 sequence is CASSFPGQATNEKLFF.

For this clone: The CDR3 end lies 3 residues beyond the end of the read and is filled in from the germline J gene. J is TRBJ1-2 and V is TRBV2, with D tentatively TRBD1 (5 bases). The CDR3 totals 15 residues. Germline CDR1 SNHLY, CDR2 FYNNEI. V shed 0 bases and J shed 5 bases, with 13 bases lying between them. The sequenced CDR3 bases are TGTGCCAGCAGTGAAGCGGGGCGGCCAAGGTATGGC. Protein product: CASSEAGRPRYG. The CDR3 as a whole reads CASSEAGRPRYGYTF.

A word on this clone: With the read ending 3 residues before the CDR3 end, the germline J gene is used to fill in that end. The rearrangement uses TRBV20-1 and TRBJ1-6; 7 nucleotides line up with TRBD1. The trim removed 5 bases at V and 4 bases at J, leaving 20 bases unmatched. This CDR3 is 19 amino acids long. Germline V gene sequence: CDR1 DFQATT, CDR2 SNEGSKA (reference sequence). Partial CDR3 DNA: TGCAGTGCTCAACTTGTGGGACAGAGGATTCCCGAGTATAATTCACCC. This encodes CSAQLVGQRIPEYNSP. The CDR3 in full is CSAQLVGQRIPEYNSPLHF.

The covered CDR3 bases are TGTGCCAGCAGTTCCCCGGACAGGGACGCCTACGAG. Its translation: CASSSPDRDAYE. Given in full, the CDR3 is CASSSPDRDAYEQYF. This chain uses TRBV7-9 with TRBJ2-7; the match to TRBD1 covers 8 bases. The read halts 3 residues ahead of the CDR3 end, with the missing end drawn from the germline J gene. The ends lost 6 bases at V and 2 bases at J; junction bases unmatched: 9. The CDR3 spans 15 residues. Germline V gives CDR1 SEHNR, CDR2 FQNEAQ (reference sequence).

Regarding this clone: The read stops 3 residues short of the end of the CDR3; the missing end is completed from the germline J gene. V gene TRBV7-9 combines with J gene TRBJ1-2; TRBD1 might be the D (6 bases). The germline gives CDR1 SEHNR, CDR2 FQNEAQ (reference sequence). The CDR3 totals 14 residues. Trimming cost V 1 base and J 0 bases, with 6 bases left between them. This CDR3 is CASSLGTANYGYTF. The part of the CDR3 DNA that was read is TGTGCCAGCAGCTTAGGGACAGCTAACTATGGC.

On this clone itself: The CDR3 is cut off 3 residues early in the read; its end comes from the germline J gene. V gene TRBV12-3 or TRBV12-4 combines with J gene TRBJ2-3, with D possibly TRBD2 on 6 matching bases. The V end was cut by 10 bases, the J end by 0 bases, with 14 bases between. The length of the CDR3 is 14 residues. CDR3 sequence: CATSGEASTDTQYF. CDR3 bases read: TGTGCCACCTCGGGGGAAGCTAGCACAGATACG.

A note on this clone: The read ends 3 residues shy of where the CDR3 ends; the end is completed using the germline J gene. This chain links TRBV5-5 with TRBJ1-1, with 8 bases fitting TRBD1. Germline values: CDR1 SGHKS, CDR2 YYEKEE (reference sequence). J lost 6 bases, V lost 4 bases, and 8 bases had no gene match. The CDR3 consists of 14 residues. CDR3 bases read: TGTGCCAGCAGCCTCCCTGACAGGGGACCTGAA. Its protein is CASSLPDRGPE. Given in full, the CDR3 is CASSLPDRGPEAFF.

The sequenced part of the CDR3 DNA is TGTGCCAGCAGCTTGGCCGAACGCACAGATACG. Translating gives CASSLAERTDT. The entire CDR3 protein is CASSLAERTDTQYF. The chain has TRBV7-2 and TRBJ2-3; no firm D call. The CDR3 end lies 3 residues beyond the end of the read and is filled in from the germline J gene. The CDR3 length is 14 residues. Trimming pared 3 bases from V and 1 base from J, leaving 8 bases between. Germline values: CDR1 SGHTA, CDR2 FQGNSA.

With respect to this clone: The read comes to an end 3 residues before the CDR3 does, leaving the germline J gene to fill in the end. Distinct nucleotide sequences in the sample also encode this CDR3. The chain combines TRBV18 with TRBJ2-3, with 9 bases identical to TRBD1. Per germline, CDR1 KGHSH and CDR2 LQKENI. Trimming removed 3 bases from V and 3 bases from J; junction bases left unmatched: 13. The CDR3 loop spans 18 amino acids. The covered CDR3 bases are TGTGCCAGCTCACCCCCCGGCCCGGGACAGGGAGGAACAGATACG. Its translation: CASSPPGPGQGGTDT. The complete CDR3 reads CASSPPGPGQGGTDTQYF.

Remarks on this clone: The sequenced fragment ends 3 residues before the CDR3 boundary, so the rest is inferred from the germline J gene. This sequence joins TRBV2 and TRBJ2-3; TRBD1 is a possible D gene (6 bases). Trimming removed 3 bases at V and 5 bases at J, with 12 bases between. The germline V gene encodes CDR1 SNHLY and CDR2 FYNNEI. The CDR3 has 14 amino acids. CDR3: CASSDQGRLDTQYF. The DNA read from the CDR3 is TGTGCCAGCAGTGACCAGGGGAGATTAGATACG.

Incomplete CDR3 DNA: TGTGCCAGCGGTGACCTCGGACTAGCGATCCGGTTCGAG. Translated, it gives CASGDLGLAIRFE. The CDR3 as a whole reads CASGDLGLAIRFEQYF. The rearrangement links TRBV6-2 or TRBV6-3 to TRBJ2-7; TRBD2 matches at 9 bases. The read ends 3 residues shy of where the CDR3 ends; the end is completed using the germline J gene. The V segment lost 8 bases and the J segment 6 bases; nucleotides outside the gene matches: 17. This CDR3 comprises 16 residues. Germline CDR1 reads MNHEY; CDR2 reads SVGEGT.

Regarding this clone: The read terminates 3 residues before the CDR3 end, so the remaining end is supplied by the germline J gene. The rearrangement joins TRBV19 to TRBJ2-7; D might be TRBD2 (5 bases). Germline CDR1 and CDR2: LNHDA and SQIVND (reference sequence). Trimming removed 1 base from V and 4 bases from J, with 8 bases in between. This CDR3 is built from 13 residues. CDR3 DNA, as far as it was read: TGTGCCAGTAGTATAGTCGAGGGTTACGAG. Translation gives CASSIVEGYE. The whole CDR3 protein is CASSIVEGYEQYF.

About this clone: The read terminates 3 residues before the CDR3 end, so the remaining end is supplied by the germline J gene. The chain is built from TRBV7-7 and TRBJ2-3; 8 nucleotides match TRBD2. Germline V gene lookup returns CDR1 SSHAT and CDR2 FNYEAQ (reference sequence). Unmatched junction bases numbered 6, after V lost 4 bases and J lost 6 bases. This CDR3 spans 14 amino acids. This CDR3 reads CASSWGLDADTQYF. The CDR3 bases that were read are TGTGCCAGCAGCTGGGGACTAGATGCTGATACG.

For this clone: The read comes to an end 3 residues before the CDR3 does, leaving the germline J gene to fill in the end. The J gene is TRBJ2-5, the V gene TRBV5-4; D might be TRBD1 (5 bases). CDR3 length: 16 amino acids. Trimming removed 0 bases from V and 3 bases from J, with 15 bases in between. Germline CDR1 reads SGHNT; CDR2 reads YYREEE (reference sequence). The CDR3 DNA, read in part, is TGTGCCAGCAGCTTGGAGGTTTGGACACCCGAAGAGACC. Protein sequence: CASSLEVWTPEET. The CDR3 as a whole reads CASSLEVWTPEETQYF.